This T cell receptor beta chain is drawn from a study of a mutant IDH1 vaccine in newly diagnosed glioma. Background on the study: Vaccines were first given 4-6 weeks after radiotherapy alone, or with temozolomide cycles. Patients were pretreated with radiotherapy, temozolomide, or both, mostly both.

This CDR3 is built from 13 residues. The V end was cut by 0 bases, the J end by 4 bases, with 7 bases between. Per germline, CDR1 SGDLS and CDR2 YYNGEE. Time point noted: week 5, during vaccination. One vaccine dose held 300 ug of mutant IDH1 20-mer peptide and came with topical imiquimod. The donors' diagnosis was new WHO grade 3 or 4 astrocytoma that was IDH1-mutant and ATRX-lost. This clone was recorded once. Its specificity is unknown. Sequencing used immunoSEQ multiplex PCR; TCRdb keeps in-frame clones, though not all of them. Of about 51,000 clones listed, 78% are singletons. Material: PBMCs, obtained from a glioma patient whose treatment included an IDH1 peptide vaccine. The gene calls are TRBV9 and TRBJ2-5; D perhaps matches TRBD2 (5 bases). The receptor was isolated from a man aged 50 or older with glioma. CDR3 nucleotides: TGTGCCAGCAGCGTAGATGAGGGAGAGACCCAGTACTTC. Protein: CASSVDEGETQYF.